The T cell receptor beta chain described here comes from a study of T-cell reconstitution after alpha-beta-depleted transplantation in children. V was clipped by 7 bases and J by 7 bases, with 10 bases between them. The CDR3 length is 12 residues. CDR1 is SNHLY and CDR2 is FYNNEI in the germline V gene. During its preparation, the TCRbeta library received unique molecular identifiers. TCRdb passed the PCR reads through MiXCR, listing each CDR3 protein once. The sample contains 150,000 to 200,000 distinct CDR3 sequences, roughly 15% of which appear only once. V usage is TRBV2 and J usage is TRBJ2-2; maybe TRBD2 (6 bases). The sample was PBMCs from the stem cell graft donor, taken from the stem cell graft. This sequence was found in a human donor who donated a stem cell graft to a child with acute lymphoblastic leukemia. The CDR3 is CASIWGDGELFF. The CDR3 coding sequence is TGTGCCAGCATCTGGGGGGACGGGGAGCTGTTTTTT. The full variable domain, its missing parts supplied by reference TRBV2 and TRBJ2-2, is EPEVTQTPSHQVTQMGQEVILRCVPISNHLYFYWYRQILGQKVEFLVSFYNNEISEKSEIFDDQFSVERPDGSNFTLKIRSTKLEDSAMYFCASIWGDGELFFGEGSRLTVL.